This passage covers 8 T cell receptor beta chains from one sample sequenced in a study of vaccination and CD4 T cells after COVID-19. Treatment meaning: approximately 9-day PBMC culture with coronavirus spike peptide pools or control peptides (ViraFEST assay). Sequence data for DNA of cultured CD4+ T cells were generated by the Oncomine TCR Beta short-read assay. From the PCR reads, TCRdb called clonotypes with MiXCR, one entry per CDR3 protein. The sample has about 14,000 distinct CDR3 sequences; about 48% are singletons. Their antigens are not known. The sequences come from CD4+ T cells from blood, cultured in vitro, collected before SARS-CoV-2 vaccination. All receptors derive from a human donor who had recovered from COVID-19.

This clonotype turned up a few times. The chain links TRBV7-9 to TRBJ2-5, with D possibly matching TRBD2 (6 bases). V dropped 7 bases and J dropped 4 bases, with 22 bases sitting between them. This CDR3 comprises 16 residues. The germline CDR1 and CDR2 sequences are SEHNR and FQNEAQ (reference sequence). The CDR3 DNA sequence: TGTGCCAGCACCCCACCCCTCGAGACAGCGGGAGAGACCCAGTACTTC. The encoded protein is CASTPPLETAGETQYF.

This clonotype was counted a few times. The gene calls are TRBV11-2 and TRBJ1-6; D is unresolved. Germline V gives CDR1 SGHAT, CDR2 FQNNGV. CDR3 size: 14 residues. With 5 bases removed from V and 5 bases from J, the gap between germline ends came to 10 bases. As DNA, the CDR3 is TGTGCCAGCAGCAATGACCGAGATAATTCACCCCTCCACTTT. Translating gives CASSNDRDNSPLHF.

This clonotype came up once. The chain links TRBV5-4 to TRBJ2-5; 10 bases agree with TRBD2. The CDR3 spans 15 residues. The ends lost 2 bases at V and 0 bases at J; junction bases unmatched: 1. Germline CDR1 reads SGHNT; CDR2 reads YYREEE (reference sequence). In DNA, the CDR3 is TGTGCCAGCAGCTTAGCGGGGGGGTACCAAGAGACCCAGTACTTC. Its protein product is CASSLAGGYQETQYF.

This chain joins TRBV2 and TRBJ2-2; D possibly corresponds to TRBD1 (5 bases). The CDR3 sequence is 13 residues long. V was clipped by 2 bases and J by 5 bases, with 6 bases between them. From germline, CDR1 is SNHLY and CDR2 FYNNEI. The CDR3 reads CASSERQTGELFF. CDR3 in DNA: TGTGCCAGCAGTGAACGACAGACCGGGGAGCTGTTTTTT.

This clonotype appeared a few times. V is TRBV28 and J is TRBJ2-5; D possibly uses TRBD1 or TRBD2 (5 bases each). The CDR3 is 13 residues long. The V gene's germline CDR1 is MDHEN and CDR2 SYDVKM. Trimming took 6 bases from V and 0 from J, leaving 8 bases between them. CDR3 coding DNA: TGTGCCAGCAGCAGGGACCACCAAGAGACCCAGTACTTC. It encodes CASSRDHQETQYF. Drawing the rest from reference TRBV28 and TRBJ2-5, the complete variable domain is DVKVTQSSRYLVKRTGEKVFLECVQDMDHENMFWYRQDPGLGLRLIYFSYDVKMKEKGDIPEGYSVSREKKERFSLILESASTNQTSMYLCASSRDHQETQYFGPGTRLLVL.

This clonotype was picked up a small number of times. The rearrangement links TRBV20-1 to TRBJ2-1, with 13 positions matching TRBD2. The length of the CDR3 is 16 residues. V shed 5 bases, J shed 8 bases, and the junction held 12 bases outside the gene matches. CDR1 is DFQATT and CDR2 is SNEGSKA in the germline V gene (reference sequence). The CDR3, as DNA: TGCAGTGCTCTCCCTAGGACTAGCGGGAGTTTGGATGAGCAGTTCTTC. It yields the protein CSALPRTSGSLDEQFF.

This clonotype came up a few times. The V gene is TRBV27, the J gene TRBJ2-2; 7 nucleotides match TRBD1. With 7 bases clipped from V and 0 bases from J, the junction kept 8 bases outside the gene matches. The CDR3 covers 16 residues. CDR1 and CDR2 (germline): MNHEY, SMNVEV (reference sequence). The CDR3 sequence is CASTVAGTANTGELFF. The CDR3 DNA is TGTGCCAGCACCGTCGCCGGGACAGCGAACACCGGGGAGCTGTTTTTT.

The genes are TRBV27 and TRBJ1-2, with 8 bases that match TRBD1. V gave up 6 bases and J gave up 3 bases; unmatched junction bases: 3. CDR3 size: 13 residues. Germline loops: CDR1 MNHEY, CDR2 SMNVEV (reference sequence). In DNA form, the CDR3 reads TGTGCCAGCAGACCGGGACAGGACTATGGCTACACCTTC. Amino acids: CASRPGQDYGYTF.